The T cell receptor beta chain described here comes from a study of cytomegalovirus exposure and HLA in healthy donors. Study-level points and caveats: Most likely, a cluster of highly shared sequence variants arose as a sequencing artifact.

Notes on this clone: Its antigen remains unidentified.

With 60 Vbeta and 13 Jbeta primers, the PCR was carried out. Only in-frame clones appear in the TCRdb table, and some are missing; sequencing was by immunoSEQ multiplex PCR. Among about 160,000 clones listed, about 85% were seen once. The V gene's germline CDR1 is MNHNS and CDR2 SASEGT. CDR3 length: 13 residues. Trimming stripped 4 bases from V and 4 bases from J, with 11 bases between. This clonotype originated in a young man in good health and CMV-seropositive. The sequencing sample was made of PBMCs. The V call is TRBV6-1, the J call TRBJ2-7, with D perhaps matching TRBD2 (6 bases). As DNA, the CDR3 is TGTGCCAGCAGTGCGGCGGGAACTTACGAGCAGTACTTC. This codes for CASSAAGTYEQYF.